This passage covers 25 T cell receptor beta chains from one sample sequenced in a study of blood T cell repertoires in COVID-19. Sequencing was performed with immunoSEQ multiplex PCR; in TCRdb, only in-frame clones are kept and a portion is missing. The table has about 200,000 clones, approximately 83% seen once; the top ten hold roughly 5%. The source material was PBMCs or T cells enriched from blood (not recorded which). These receptors originate from a woman in her forties or fifties who had been exposed to COVID-19.

Only one count was recorded for this clone. The chain combines TRBV4-3 with TRBJ2-3; D is unresolved. Trimming took 0 bases from V and 3 from J, leaving 10 bases between them. The CDR3 contains 15 residues. CDR1 is LGHNA and CDR2 is YSLEER in the germline V gene. The CDR3 loop is CASSQESQFTDTQYF. CDR3 nucleotides: TGCGCCAGCAGCCAAGAGTCGCAGTTTACAGATACGCAGTATTTT.

This rearrangement joins TRBV19 to TRBJ2-2; unclear D gene. V shed 2 bases and J shed 11 bases, with 9 bases lying between them. The CDR3 has 12 amino acids. Germline values: CDR1 LNHDA, CDR2 SQIVND (reference sequence). The CDR3 region has the DNA TGTGCCAGTAGTATACCAGGTGTCGAGCTGTTTTTT. Its protein product is CASSIPGVELFF.

V gene TRBV24-1 combines with J gene TRBJ2-5, with 8 bases lining up with TRBD1. The CDR3 extends over 16 amino acids. V dropped 7 bases and J dropped 5; count of bases not matched to a gene: 14. CDR1 KGHDR and CDR2 SFDVKD come from the germline V gene. The CDR3 protein is CATRCPGTGRMETQYF. The CDR3, as DNA: TGTGCCACCAGATGTCCCGGGACAGGAAGGATGGAGACCCAGTACTTC.

Here the CDR3 DNA reads TGTGCCAGCAGCTTAGGACAGGGGGTACACGAGCAGTACTTC. Protein sequence: CASSLGQGVHEQYF. V is TRBV7-9 and J is TRBJ2-7, with 9 bases fitting TRBD1. The CDR3 runs 14 residues. After removal of 1 base from V and 5 bases from J, the junction contained 3 bases not matched to a gene. Germline CDR1 reads SEHNR; CDR2 reads FQNEAQ (reference sequence).

The genes are TRBV5-8 and TRBJ1-4; 7 nucleotides match TRBD1. The CDR3 is made up of 15 amino acids. Per the germline V gene, CDR1 is SGHTS and CDR2 is YDEGEE. The ends lost 4 bases at V and 7 bases at J; junction bases unmatched: 10. The CDR3 reads CASSQEETGREKLFF. The CDR3 nucleotides are TGTGCCAGCAGCCAAGAAGAGACAGGGCGTGAAAAACTGTTTTTT.

The V and J genes are TRBV11-2 and TRBJ1-2, with TRBD1 matching over 8 bases. V lost 2 bases to trimming and J lost 1 base; unmatched junction nucleotides: 9. The CDR3 sequence is 17 residues long. The V gene's germline CDR1 is SGHAT and CDR2 FQNNGV. CDR3 nucleotide sequence: TGTGCCAGCAGCTTATCGGCAGGGGGCGCGAATAACTATGGCTACACCTTC. This encodes CASSLSAGGANNYGYTF.

This clone was detected once. CDR3 region: CASSQQGLAGLPSEQYF. The CDR3 nucleotides are TGCGCCAGCAGCCAGCAAGGACTAGCGGGGCTCCCCTCCGAGCAGTACTTC. V gene TRBV4-3 combines with J gene TRBJ2-7, with 12 bases lining up with TRBD2. V gave up 3 bases and J gave up 6 bases; unmatched junction bases: 12. Germline V gene data show CDR1 as LGHNA and CDR2 as YSLEER. CDR3 length: 17 amino acids.

The gene calls are TRBV7-8 and TRBJ1-5, with 7 bases fitting TRBD1. Germline V gene data show CDR1 as SGHVS and CDR2 as FQNEAQ. With 4 bases clipped from V and 4 bases from J, the junction kept 7 bases outside the gene matches. There are 15 residues in the CDR3. CDR3 nucleotide sequence: TGTGCCAGCAGCTCGGACGGGACAGCTAATCAGCCCCAGCATTTT. This encodes CASSSDGTANQPQHF.

This clone was seen only a few times. The rearrangement links TRBV29-1 to TRBJ2-3, with TRBD1 as a possible D gene (7 bases). This CDR3 is 14 amino acids long. In germline, CDR1 is SQVTM, CDR2 ANQGSEA. The V end was cut by 5 bases, the J end by 1 base, with 13 bases between. CDR3 loop: CSVRAGGRTDTQYF. Written as DNA, the CDR3 is TGCAGCGTTAGAGCAGGGGGGCGCACAGATACGCAGTATTTT.

This clone has only a few counts. The chain joins TRBV10-2 to TRBJ2-1; possible D gene TRBD2, 5 bases. CDR3 length equals 16 residues. The V and J ends lost 6 bases and 4 bases respectively, with 19 bases between them. The germline CDR1 and CDR2 sequences are WSHSY and SAAADI. The CDR3 sequence: CASSSPGLAGYNEQFF. In nucleotides, the CDR3 is TGCGCCAGCAGCAGCCCCGGGCTAGCCGGATACAATGAGCAGTTCTTC.

This clone has a handful of counts. The gene calls are TRBV7-6 and TRBJ1-1; TRBD1 agrees at 9 bases. This CDR3 has 16 residues. The ends lost 0 bases at V and 1 base at J; junction bases unmatched: 3. CDR1 is SGHVS, CDR2 FNYEAQ, per germline. CDR3 protein: CASSLAGQGPNTEAFF. CDR3 coding DNA: TGTGCCAGCAGCTTAGCGGGACAGGGACCGAACACTGAAGCTTTCTTT.

This clone was observed a single time. The chain recombines TRBV19 with TRBJ2-1, with D possibly being TRBD2 (6 bases). Trimming shortened V by 7 bases and J by 3 bases, and 13 bases separated the two germline ends. CDR3 length: 14 residues. Germline V lookup: CDR1 LNHDA, CDR2 SQIVND (reference sequence). Here the CDR3 reads CASKSSGIYNEQFF. DNA of the CDR3: TGTGCCAGTAAGAGTAGCGGAATCTACAATGAGCAGTTCTTC.

The genes are TRBV6-5 and TRBJ2-7; 10 nucleotides align to TRBD1. V was pared by 5 bases and J by 3 bases, with 7 bases of the junction left unmatched. CDR3 length equals 15 residues. Germline CDR1 is MNHEY and CDR2 is SVGAGI. The CDR3 region has the DNA TGTGCCAGCAGTAGGGGGGGACAGGGGAACTACGAGCAGTACTTC. Translated: CASSRGGQGNYEQYF.

The chain joins TRBV6-1 to TRBJ2-7, with 9 bases matching TRBD2. CDR3 length: 16 residues. After removal of 4 bases from V and 3 bases from J, the junction contained 10 bases not matched to a gene. CDR1 is MNHNS and CDR2 is SASEGT in the germline V gene. The CDR3 protein is CASSGIESGGYYEQYF. The CDR3 DNA sequence: TGTGCCAGCAGTGGCATCGAAAGCGGGGGGTACTACGAGCAGTACTTC.

The chain links TRBV5-4 to TRBJ1-1; weak D call: TRBD1 (6 bases). The CDR3 runs 14 residues. V shed 4 bases and J shed 4 bases, with 14 bases lying between them. Germline lookup yields CDR1 SGHNT and CDR2 YYREEE (reference sequence). For the CDR3, the DNA is TGTGCCAGCAGCGACTACTCACAGGGCACTGAAGCTTTCTTT. Translation: CASSDYSQGTEAFF.

The CDR3 region has the DNA TGTGCCAGCAGCCCCGCAGGGTCCACCGGGGAGCTGTTTTTT. Translation gives CASSPAGSTGELFF. The chain employs TRBV7-2 and TRBJ2-2, with D perhaps matching TRBD1 (5 bases). Germline V CDR1 and CDR2: SGHTA, FQGNSA. V lost 5 bases, J lost 4 bases, and 11 bases lay in between. CDR3 length: 14 amino acids.

The chain recombines TRBV13 with TRBJ2-3; 9 bases are shared with TRBD2. The V gene end was trimmed by 0 bases and the J gene end by 10 bases; junction bases not matched to a gene: 2. Germline CDR1 reads PRHDT; CDR2 reads FYEKMQ (reference sequence). This CDR3 comprises 13 residues. The CDR3 DNA reads TGTGCCAGCAGCTTAGGGACTAGCGGTCCGCAGTATTTT. Amino acid sequence: CASSLGTSGPQYF.

DNA for the CDR3: TGTGCCAGCTCACCAGAGGTAGGGAGAGAGACCCAGTACTTC. It is translated as CASSPEVGRETQYF. V is TRBV18 and J is TRBJ2-5, with D possibly matching TRBD2 (5 bases). Trimming removed 2 bases from V and 4 bases from J, with 11 bases in between. Per germline, CDR1 KGHSH and CDR2 LQKENI. The CDR3 is 14 amino acids.

This chain links TRBV7-2 with TRBJ1-5; D may be TRBD1 (6 bases). In germline, CDR1 is SGHTA, CDR2 FQGNSA. Between the trimmed V and J ends, which lost 5 bases and 7 bases, there was a span of 18 bases. This CDR3 is built from 15 residues. The CDR3 here is CASSPIGAGEQPQHF. Written as DNA, the CDR3 is TGTGCCAGCAGCCCTATCGGGGCAGGGGAACAGCCCCAGCATTTT.

The J gene is TRBJ2-1, the V gene TRBV5-4, with TRBD1 matching over 9 bases. The CDR3 runs to 17 residues. Germline loops: CDR1 SGHNT, CDR2 YYREEE (reference sequence). With 3 bases clipped from V and 6 bases from J, the junction kept 13 bases outside the gene matches. This CDR3 is CASSSLGRGTGSNEQFF. DNA for the CDR3: TGTGCCAGCAGCTCTCTCGGGCGGGGGACAGGGTCCAATGAGCAGTTCTTC.

The V call is TRBV7-3, the J call TRBJ1-3, with D perhaps matching TRBD1 (5 bases). The CDR3 runs to 13 residues. V dropped 5 bases and J dropped 4 bases, with 9 bases sitting between them. Germline-derived CDR1 and CDR2 are SGHTA and FQGTGA. DNA of the CDR3: TGTGCCAGCAGCCGATCAGGGGGAAACACCATATATTTT. Translation gives CASSRSGGNTIYF.

The chain employs TRBV5-1 and TRBJ1-4, with TRBD1 matching 7 bases. CDR1 and CDR2 from the germline V gene are SGHRS and YFSETQ. The CDR3 spans 15 residues. With 0 bases clipped from V and 8 bases from J, the junction kept 7 bases outside the gene matches. Here the CDR3 DNA reads TGCGCCAGCAGCTTGGATGACAGGGTTTGGGAAAAACTGTTTTTT. Translating gives CASSLDDRVWEKLFF.

The rearrangement links TRBV20-1 to TRBJ2-5, with D perhaps matching TRBD2 (6 bases). CDR1 is DFQATT and CDR2 is SNEGSKA in the germline V gene (reference sequence). The CDR3 contains 11 residues. Trimming pared 8 bases from V and 2 bases from J, leaving 9 bases between. CDR3 loop: CSSTSQETQYF. In DNA, the CDR3 is TGCAGTTCGACTAGTCAAGAGACCCAGTACTTC.

This clone turned up a few times. The chain couples TRBV11-2 to TRBJ1-2; D might be TRBD1 (5 bases). Germline lookup yields CDR1 SGHAT and CDR2 FQNNGV. This CDR3 spans 15 amino acids. The V and J ends lost 5 bases and 2 bases respectively, with 15 bases between them. The CDR3 spells CASSPAGGVNYGYTF. The CDR3 region has the DNA TGTGCCAGCAGCCCCGCGGGGGGAGTGAACTATGGCTACACCTTC.

The chain has TRBV19 and TRBJ1-4; D remains unclear. V lost 3 bases and J lost 5, with 7 bases in between. Germline V gene sequence: CDR1 LNHDA, CDR2 SQIVND (reference sequence). This CDR3 is built from 13 residues. For the CDR3, the DNA is TGTGCCAGTAGTATGTGGCAGAATGAAAAACTGTTTTTT. It encodes CASSMWQNEKLFF.